This TCR beta chain derives from a study of blood T cell repertoires in COVID-19. About the research overall: In each case, the material was cDNA or gDNA derived from T cells, B-cell-depleted T cells, or PBMCs.

The Seattle patients joined while their infection was active and were tracked longitudinally afterward. Per the germline V gene, CDR1 is SGDLS and CDR2 is YYNGEE. The CDR3 runs to 14 residues. V shed 5 bases, J shed 4 bases, and the junction held 1 base outside the gene matches. Original data processing: Nucleated cell counts were estimated from reference gene primer amplification. Profiled with immunoSEQ multiplex PCR; TCRdb holds only in-frame clones, not every one. V and J calls and clone size are copied from that table; D and trimming were computed from the DNA. The sample shows about 410,000 clones, about 89% of them seen only once.

The sequenced sample consisted of peripheral blood. This clonotype was sampled from a woman aged 40 to 55 with COVID-19, enrolled during active disease. The gene calls are TRBV9 and TRBJ2-2; 11 nucleotides agree with TRBD1. Here the CDR3 reads CASRGQGGTGELFF. The CDR3 DNA follows: TGTGCCAGCAGGGGACAGGGGGGCACCGGGGAGCTGTTTTTT.